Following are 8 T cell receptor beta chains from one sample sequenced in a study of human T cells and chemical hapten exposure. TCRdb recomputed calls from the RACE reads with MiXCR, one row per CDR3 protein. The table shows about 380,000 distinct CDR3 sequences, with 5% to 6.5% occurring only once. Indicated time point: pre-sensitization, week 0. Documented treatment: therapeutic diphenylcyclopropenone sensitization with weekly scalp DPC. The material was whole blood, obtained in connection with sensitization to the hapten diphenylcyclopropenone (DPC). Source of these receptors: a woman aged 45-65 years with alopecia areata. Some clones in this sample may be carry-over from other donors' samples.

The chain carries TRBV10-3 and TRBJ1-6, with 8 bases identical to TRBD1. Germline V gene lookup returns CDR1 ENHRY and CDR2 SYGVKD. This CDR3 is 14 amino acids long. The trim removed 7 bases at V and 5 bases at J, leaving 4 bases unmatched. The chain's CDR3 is CAITQGQDNSPLHF. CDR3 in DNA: TGTGCCATCACCCAGGGACAGGATAATTCACCCCTCCACTTT.

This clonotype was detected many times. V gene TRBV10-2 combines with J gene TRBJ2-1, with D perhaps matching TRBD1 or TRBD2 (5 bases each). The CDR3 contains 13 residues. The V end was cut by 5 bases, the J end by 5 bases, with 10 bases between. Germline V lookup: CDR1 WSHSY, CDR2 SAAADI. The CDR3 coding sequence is TGCGCCAGCAGTTCCGGGGCCAACAATGAGCAGTTCTTC. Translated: CASSSGANNEQFF.

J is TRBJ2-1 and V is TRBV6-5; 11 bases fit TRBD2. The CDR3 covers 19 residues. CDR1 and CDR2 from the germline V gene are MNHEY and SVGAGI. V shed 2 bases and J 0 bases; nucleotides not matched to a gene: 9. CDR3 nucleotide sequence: TGTGCCAGCAGTTACCCCGGGACTAGCGGAGTAAGCTCCTACAATGAGCAGTTCTTC. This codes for CASSYPGTSGVSSYNEQFF.

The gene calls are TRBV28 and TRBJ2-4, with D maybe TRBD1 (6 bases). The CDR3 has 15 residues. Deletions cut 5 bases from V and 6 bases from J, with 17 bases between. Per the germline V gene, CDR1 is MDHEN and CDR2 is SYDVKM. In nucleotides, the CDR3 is TGTGCCAGCAGTAAAGGGGGTCAGAACTCAAACATTCAGTACTTC. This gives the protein CASSKGGQNSNIQYF.

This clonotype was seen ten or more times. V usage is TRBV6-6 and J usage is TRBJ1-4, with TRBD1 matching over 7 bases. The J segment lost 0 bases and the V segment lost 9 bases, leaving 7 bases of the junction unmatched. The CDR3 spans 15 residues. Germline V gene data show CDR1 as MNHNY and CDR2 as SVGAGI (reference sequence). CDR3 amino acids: CASIPGQTTNEKLFF. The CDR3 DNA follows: TGTGCCAGTATACCGGGACAGACAACTAATGAAAAACTGTTTTTT.

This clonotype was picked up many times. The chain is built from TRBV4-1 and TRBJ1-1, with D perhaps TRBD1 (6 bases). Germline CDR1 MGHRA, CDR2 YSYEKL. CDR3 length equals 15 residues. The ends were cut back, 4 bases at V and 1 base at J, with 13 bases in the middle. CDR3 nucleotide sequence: TGCGCCAGCAGCCCATTGGGGGCGGAGAACACTGAAGCTTTCTTT. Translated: CASSPLGAENTEAFF.

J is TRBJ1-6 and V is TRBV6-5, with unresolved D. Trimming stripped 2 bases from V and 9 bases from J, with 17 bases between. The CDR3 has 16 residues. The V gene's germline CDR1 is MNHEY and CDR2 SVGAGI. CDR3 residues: CASSYMTPNSGSPLHF. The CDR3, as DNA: TGTGCCAGCAGTTACATGACTCCTAATTCGGGTTCACCCCTCCACTTT.

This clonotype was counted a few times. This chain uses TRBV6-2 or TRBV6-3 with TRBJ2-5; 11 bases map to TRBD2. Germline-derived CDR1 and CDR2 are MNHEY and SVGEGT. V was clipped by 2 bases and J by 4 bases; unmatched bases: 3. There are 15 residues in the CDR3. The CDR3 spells CASSYRGLAGETQYF. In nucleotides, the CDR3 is TGTGCCAGCAGTTACCGCGGACTAGCGGGAGAGACCCAGTACTTC.